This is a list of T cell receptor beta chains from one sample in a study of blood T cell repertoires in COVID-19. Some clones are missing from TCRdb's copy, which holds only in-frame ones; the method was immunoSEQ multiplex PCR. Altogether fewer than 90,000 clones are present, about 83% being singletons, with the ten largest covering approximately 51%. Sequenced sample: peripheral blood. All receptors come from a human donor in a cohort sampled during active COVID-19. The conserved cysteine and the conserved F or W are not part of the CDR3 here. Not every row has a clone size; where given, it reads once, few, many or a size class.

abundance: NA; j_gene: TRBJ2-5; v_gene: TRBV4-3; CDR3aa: ASSLNLDTLGSQY
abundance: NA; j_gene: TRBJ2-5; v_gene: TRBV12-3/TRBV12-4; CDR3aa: ASRQGKGETQY
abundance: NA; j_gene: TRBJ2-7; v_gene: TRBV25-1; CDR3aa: ASSESGTGIYEQY
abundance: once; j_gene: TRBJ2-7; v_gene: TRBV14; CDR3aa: ASSLRQGLVNEQY
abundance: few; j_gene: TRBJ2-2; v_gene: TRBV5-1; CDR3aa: ASSSTSGSLTGELF
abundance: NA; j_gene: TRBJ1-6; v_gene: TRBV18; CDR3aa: ASAGQAAENSPLH
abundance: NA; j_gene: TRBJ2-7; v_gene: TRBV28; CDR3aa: AIGLYSYEQY
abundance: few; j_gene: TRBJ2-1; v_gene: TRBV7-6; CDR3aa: ASSLTNRGKGNEQF
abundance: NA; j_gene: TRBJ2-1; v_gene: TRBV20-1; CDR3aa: SASRAGGPLSKF
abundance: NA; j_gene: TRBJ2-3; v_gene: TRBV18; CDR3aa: ASSPLAGVSTDTQY
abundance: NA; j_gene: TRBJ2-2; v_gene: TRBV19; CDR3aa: ASNPLQGELF
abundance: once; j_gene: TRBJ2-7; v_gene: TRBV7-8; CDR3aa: ASSLAGREYEQY
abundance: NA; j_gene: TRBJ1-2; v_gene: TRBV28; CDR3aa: ASRRDSNYYGYT
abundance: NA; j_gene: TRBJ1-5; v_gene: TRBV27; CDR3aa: ASRTGVRNQPQH
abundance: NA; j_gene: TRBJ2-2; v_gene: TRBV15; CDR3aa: ATSRDKASGELF
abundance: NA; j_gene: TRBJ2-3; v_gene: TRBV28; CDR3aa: ASRIPRGIAAGPTDTQY
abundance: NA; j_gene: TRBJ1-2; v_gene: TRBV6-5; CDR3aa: ASSLQAGSGYT
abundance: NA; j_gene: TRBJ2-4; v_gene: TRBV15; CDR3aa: ATSRDDIQY
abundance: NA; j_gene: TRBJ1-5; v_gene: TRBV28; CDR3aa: ASSKRTGGQPQH
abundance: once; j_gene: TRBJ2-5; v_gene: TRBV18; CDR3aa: ASSPFSGTRGQETQY
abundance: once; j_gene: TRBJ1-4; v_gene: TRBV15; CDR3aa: ATSEKRTGSEKLF
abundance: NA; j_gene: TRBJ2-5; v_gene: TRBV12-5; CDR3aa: ASGSGGGWETQY
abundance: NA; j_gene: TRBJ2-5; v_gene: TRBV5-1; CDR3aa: ASSLVASGTRLETQY
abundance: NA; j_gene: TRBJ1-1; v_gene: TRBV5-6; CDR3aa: ASSFLYRGRTEAF
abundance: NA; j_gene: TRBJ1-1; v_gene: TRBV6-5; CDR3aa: ASSYSPGQVFEAF
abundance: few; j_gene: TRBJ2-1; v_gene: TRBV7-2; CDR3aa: ASSLAKREYKCEQF
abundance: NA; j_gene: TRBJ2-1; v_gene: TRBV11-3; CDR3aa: ASSRLNQQGNEQF
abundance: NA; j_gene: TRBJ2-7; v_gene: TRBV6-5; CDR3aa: ASSPPRGPGY
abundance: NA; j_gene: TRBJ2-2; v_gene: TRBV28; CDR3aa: ASSLILASGRVTGELF
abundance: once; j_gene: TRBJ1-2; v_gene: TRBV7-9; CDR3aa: ASSPGGKDYGYT
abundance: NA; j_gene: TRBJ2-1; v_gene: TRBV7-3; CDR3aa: ASSLTPGASNEQF
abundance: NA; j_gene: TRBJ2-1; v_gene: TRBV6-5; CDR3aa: ASSYMAGEYNEQF
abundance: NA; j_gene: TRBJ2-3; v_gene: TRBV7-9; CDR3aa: ASSSRTSGTQY
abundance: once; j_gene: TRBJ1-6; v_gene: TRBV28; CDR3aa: ASSSFLQGDPYNSPLH
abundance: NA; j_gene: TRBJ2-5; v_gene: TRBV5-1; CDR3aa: ASSFAGGQETQY
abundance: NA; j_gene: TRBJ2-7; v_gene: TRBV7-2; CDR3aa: ASRSRGQPYEQY
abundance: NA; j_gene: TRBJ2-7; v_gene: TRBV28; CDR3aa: ASSQTSGRADEQY
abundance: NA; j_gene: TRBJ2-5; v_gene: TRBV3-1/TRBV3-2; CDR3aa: ASSPNLAVETQY
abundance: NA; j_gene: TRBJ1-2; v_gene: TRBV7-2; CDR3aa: ASSPQTNYGYT
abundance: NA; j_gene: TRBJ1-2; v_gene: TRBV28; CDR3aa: ASTNPPPGHRSGYT